The rows below give T cell receptor beta chains drawn from one sample of a study of cytomegalovirus exposure and HLA in healthy donors. TCRdb's copy holds only in-frame clones and misses some; the assay was immunoSEQ multiplex PCR. The data contain 100,000 to 150,000 clones, approximately 87% of them singletons. The source material was PBMCs. The receptors were gathered from a woman younger than 45 in good health and CMV-seronegative. Both conserved end residues are part of each CDR3. A D gene is named only where the DNA matches it firmly. Clone sizes are given selectively: once, few, many, or a class where the clone is expanded.

TRBD1	TRBV2	-	TRBJ1-5	CASRAGQARNQPQHF	TGTGCCAGCAGAGCCGGACAGGCCCGGAATCAGCCCCAGCATTTT
-	TRBV7-9	-	TRBJ2-7	CASSPLYEQYF	TGTGCCAGCAGCCCCCTCTACGAGCAGTACTTC
-	TRBV19	many	TRBJ1-4	CASVSEKLFF	TGTGCCAGTGTTAGTGAAAAACTGTTTTTT
-	TRBV28	-	TRBJ2-7	CASREATGQYF	TGTGCCAGCAGAGAGGCCACGGGGCAGTACTTC
-	TRBV25-1	-	TRBJ2-7	CASSESGRRRDEQYF	TGTGCCAGCAGTGAATCCGGCAGGAGGCGGGACGAGCAGTACTTC
TRBD1	TRBV18	-	TRBJ2-7	CASSPPGQGAYEQYF	TGTGCCAGCTCACCACCGGGACAGGGGGCCTACGAGCAGTACTTC
-	TRBV4-3	-	TRBJ2-3	CASSQDSSGTDTQYF	TGCGCCAGCAGCCAAGATTCCAGCGGCACAGATACGCAGTATTTT
-	TRBV5-1	-	TRBJ2-1	CASSLAAGQNEQFF	TGCGCCAGCAGCTTGGCGGCGGGCCAAAATGAGCAGTTCTTC
-	TRBV7-2	few	TRBJ1-2	CASSLTTLANYGYTF	TGTGCCAGCAGCTTGACCACCCTAGCTAACTATGGCTACACCTTC
TRBD2	TRBV7-3	once	TRBJ2-2	CASSATSGNTGELFF	TGTGCCAGCAGTGCGACTAGCGGCAACACCGGGGAGCTGTTTTTT
-	TRBV7-2	-	TRBJ2-1	CASSLVGLYNEQFF	TGTGCCAGCAGCTTAGTGGGACTCTACAATGAGCAGTTCTTC
-	TRBV4-3	-	TRBJ1-3	CASSPGHTSSGNTIYF	TGCGCCAGCAGCCCTGGTCACACCTCCTCTGGAAACACCATATATTTT
-	TRBV5-6	few	TRBJ1-1	CASSPRTVRARPNTEAFF	TGTGCCAGCAGCCCCCGGACAGTCCGAGCTCGGCCTAACACTGAAGCTTTCTTT
-	TRBV6-4	-	TRBJ1-1	CASSDPEKGRRTEAFF	TGTGCCAGCAGTGACCCCGAAAAAGGGAGGAGAACTGAAGCTTTCTTT
TRBD2	TRBV9	-	TRBJ2-2	CASSVGGGTGELFF	TGTGCCAGCAGCGTAGGGGGGGGCACCGGGGAGCTGTTTTTT
-	TRBV4-1	-	TRBJ2-1	CASSQDRGAYNEQFF	TGCGCCAGCAGCCAAGACAGGGGGGCCTACAATGAGCAGTTCTTC
-	TRBV4-1	-	TRBJ2-3	CASSQASVVADTQYF	TGCGCCAGCAGCCAAGCTAGCGTCGTCGCAGATACGCAGTATTTT
-	TRBV10-3	-	TRBJ1-1	CAISGGPNTEAFF	TGTGCCATCAGTGGGGGGCCGAACACTGAAGCTTTCTTT
-	TRBV6-5	-	TRBJ2-3	CASTQENTDTQYF	TGTGCCAGCACTCAGGAAAACACAGATACGCAGTATTTT
TRBD1	TRBV27	-	TRBJ2-7	CASSLAGQGVYEQYF	TGTGCCAGCAGTTTAGCCGGACAGGGGGTTTACGAGCAGTACTTC
TRBD1	TRBV18	few	TRBJ1-4	CASSLLTGGGEKLFF	TGTGCCAGCTCACTGTTGACAGGGGGCGGTGAAAAACTGTTTTTT
-	TRBV28	-	TRBJ1-5	CASEQGRNQPQHF	TGTGCCAGCGAACAGGGCCGCAATCAGCCCCAGCATTTT
-	TRBV30	once	TRBJ1-5	CAWSVGSAPVRGQPQHF	TGTGCCTGGAGTGTAGGCTCAGCCCCGGTTAGAGGACAGCCCCAGCATTTT
-	TRBV27	-	TRBJ2-1	CASSSGEVAYNEQFF	TGTGCCAGCAGTTCAGGGGAAGTAGCTTACAATGAGCAGTTCTTC
-	TRBV4-1	-	TRBJ1-4	CASSRTQGFKTNEKLFF	TGCGCCAGCAGCCGAACACAGGGTTTTAAAACTAATGAAAAACTGTTTTTT
-	TRBV27	once	TRBJ2-7	CASSFGSGVSYEQYF	TGTGCCAGCAGTTTCGGTAGCGGAGTCTCCTACGAGCAGTACTTC
-	TRBV2	once	TRBJ1-3	CASSENLVGFSGNTIYF	TGTGCCAGCAGTGAGAACCTCGTCGGGTTCTCTGGAAACACCATATATTTT
-	TRBV7-3	-	TRBJ2-2	CASSLSGGANTGELFF	TGTGCCAGCAGCTTAAGTGGAGGGGCCAACACCGGGGAGCTGTTTTTT
TRBD1	TRBV5-1	-	TRBJ1-4	CASSTGTGNEKLFF	TGCGCCAGCAGCACCGGGACAGGGAACGAAAAACTGTTTTTT
TRBD2	TRBV13	-	TRBJ2-7	CASSLLPLGAGGSNEQYF	TGTGCCAGCAGCTTATTACCCTTAGGAGCGGGAGGGTCTAACGAGCAGTACTTC
TRBD2	TRBV6-5	-	TRBJ2-7	CASRTSGARYEQYF	TGTGCCAGCAGAACTAGCGGAGCCCGCTACGAGCAGTACTTC
TRBD2	TRBV19	-	TRBJ2-1	CASSIGDGGAREQFF	TGTGCCAGTAGTATAGGTGACGGGGGGGCAAGGGAGCAGTTCTTC
-	TRBV4-3	-	TRBJ1-1	CASSRETGRMNTEAFF	TGCGCCAGCAGCCGAGAGACAGGAAGAATGAACACTGAAGCTTTCTTT
TRBD1	TRBV5-6	-	TRBJ2-7	CASSWPGQENLYEQYF	TGTGCCAGCAGCTGGCCGGGACAGGAGAACTTATACGAGCAGTACTTC
TRBD1	TRBV28	-	TRBJ2-7	CASSTGTGAYEQYF	TGTGCCAGCAGTACAGGGACAGGGGCCTACGAGCAGTACTTC
TRBD1	TRBV19	-	TRBJ1-4	CACSQGASNEKLFF	TGTGCCTGCTCTCAGGGGGCGTCTAATGAAAAACTGTTTTTT
-	TRBV5-1	-	TRBJ2-3	CASSAGTATDTQYF	TGCGCCAGCAGCGCGGGAACAGCCACAGATACGCAGTATTTT
-	TRBV25-1	-	TRBJ1-1	CASSRATEAFF	TGTGCCAGCAGTCGAGCCACTGAAGCTTTCTTT
TRBD1	TRBV27	-	TRBJ1-2	CASRPGTGNYGYTF	TGTGCCAGTCGTCCCGGGACAGGGAACTATGGCTACACCTTC
TRBD2	TRBV19	-	TRBJ2-1	CASNPSGSGNEQFF	TGTGCCAGTAACCCTAGCGGGAGCGGCAATGAGCAGTTCTTC
TRBD1	TRBV2	-	TRBJ1-2	CASRGSGGSVSGYTF	TGTGCCAGCAGGGGCTCAGGGGGCTCCGTGAGTGGCTACACCTTC